Below are 26 T cell receptor beta chains sequenced from a single sample in a study of shared clonotypes between healthy human individuals (TCRdb year 2020). CD8 naive samples consisted of CD45RO-negative cells that were positively selected for CCR7, yielding a CD45RA+CCR7+ population without TemRA cells. The method behind the library was the immunoSEQ multiplex PCR assay. Here the immuneACCESS table is served through TCRdb, limited to in-frame sequences with V and J called. Missing clones are a known gap in these copies; in checked studies unresolved V genes cover under half, and the rest lacks a known reason. Recorded for this sample are nearly 2 million clones; roughly 94% of them occurred a single time. Of the sample, 0.95% to 1.5% falls within the top ten clones. The sequenced sample consisted of naive CD8+ T cells sorted from blood. The cell subset or site label for this specimen denotes: CD45RA+CCR7+. These receptors were obtained from a man younger than 35 in good health.

V and J are TRBV9 and TRBJ1-5, with 8 bases that match TRBD1. V gave up 4 bases and J gave up 6 bases; unmatched junction bases: 6. Germline lookup yields CDR1 SGDLS and CDR2 YYNGEE. The CDR3 is 14 amino acids. DNA of the CDR3: TGTGCCAGCAGCACAGGGGGGGGGCGTCAGCCCCAGCATTTT. Translated, it gives CASSTGGGRQPQHF.

The chain has TRBV7-3 and TRBJ1-4, with TRBD1 matching 10 bases. V lost 3 bases to trimming and J lost 7 bases; unmatched junction nucleotides: 2. Germline V CDR1 and CDR2: SGHTA, FQGTGA. CDR3 length: 14 residues. CDR3 DNA sequence: TGTGCCAGCAGCTTGACAGGGGGCGGTGAAAAACTGTTTTTT. Translated, it gives CASSLTGGGEKLFF.

This clone was found once. The chain joins TRBV6-5 to TRBJ2-7; D is uncertain. The germline CDR1 and CDR2 sequences are MNHEY and SVGAGI. With 6 bases removed from V and 7 bases from J, the gap between germline ends came to 19 bases. This CDR3 is 14 amino acids long. This CDR3 reads CASSETVPMGEQYF. Here the CDR3 DNA reads TGTGCCAGCAGCGAGACGGTTCCGATGGGGGAGCAGTACTTC.

The sample holds one count of this clone. The rearrangement uses TRBV27 and TRBJ2-7; 9 bases match TRBD2. V lost 7 bases, J lost 3 bases, and 16 bases stayed unmatched. From germline, CDR1 is MNHEY and CDR2 SMNVEV (reference sequence). This CDR3 region has 17 residues. CDR3: CASTKLAREGPVYEQYF. CDR3 in DNA: TGTGCCAGCACCAAACTTGCGCGGGAGGGCCCCGTCTACGAGCAGTACTTC.

Here the CDR3 DNA reads TGTGCCAGCAGTTTAGCGTCAGGGACCCTTAATGAAAAACTGTTTTTT. It codes for CASSLASGTLNEKLFF. The V call is TRBV28, the J call TRBJ1-4, with D possibly matching TRBD1 (5 bases). Trimming took 2 bases from V and 4 from J, leaving 14 bases between them. This CDR3 contains 16 residues. The germline gives CDR1 MDHEN, CDR2 SYDVKM.

In DNA, the CDR3 is TGCGCCAGCAGCCCGGGCCCCTCGGGGACCACAGATACGCAGTATTTT. As protein: CASSPGPSGTTDTQYF. This chain connects TRBV5-1 to TRBJ2-3, with D possibly being TRBD1 or TRBD2 (5 bases each). Germline V gene sequence: CDR1 SGHRS, CDR2 YFSETQ. The CDR3 contains 16 residues. The V gene lost 4 bases and the J gene lost 2 bases, with 17 bases spanning the gap.

The rearrangement joins TRBV5-8 to TRBJ2-7; weak D call: TRBD2 (5 bases). Germline V gene sequence: CDR1 SGHTS, CDR2 YDEGEE. V lost 4 bases and J 4 bases, leaving 12 bases between the germline ends. The CDR3 has 13 residues. CDR3 DNA: TGTGCCAGCAGCGACGGGATAGTTTACGAGCAGTACTTC. Amino acid sequence: CASSDGIVYEQYF.

The rearrangement joins TRBV4-3 to TRBJ1-2; D is perhaps TRBD1 (6 bases). The CDR3 covers 16 residues. Trimming left V 0 bases short and J 5 bases short, with 16 bases between. Germline values: CDR1 LGHNA, CDR2 YSLEER. The CDR3 DNA reads as TGCGCCAGCAGCCAAGATTCGGGCGGGACATCTTATGGCTACACCTTC. It translates to CASSQDSGGTSYGYTF.

CDR3 in DNA: TGTGCCAGCAGCCAAGAAGTGACAGGGGCGGAGGACAATGAGCAGTTCTTC. It codes for CASSQEVTGAEDNEQFF. The chain couples TRBV4-2 to TRBJ2-1; 8 bases are a match to TRBD1. This CDR3 spans 17 amino acids. Looked up from germline, CDR1 is LGHNA and CDR2 is YNFKEQ. Germline trimming cut 0 bases from V and 5 bases from J; bases unmatched to any gene: 9.

The V call is TRBV9, the J call TRBJ1-1, with D unresolved. CDR3 length: 16 amino acids. With 4 bases removed from V and 0 bases from J, the gap between germline ends came to 16 bases. Per the germline V gene, CDR1 is SGDLS and CDR2 is YYNGEE. The CDR3 loop is CASSPEGWVMNTEAFF. In DNA, the CDR3 is TGTGCCAGCAGCCCCGAAGGCTGGGTCATGAACACTGAAGCTTTCTTT.

In DNA, the CDR3 is TGTGCCAGCTCCCCCGAGAGTGGGGGTTGGGAGACCCAGTACTTC. Its translation is CASSPESGGWETQYF. The rearrangement uses TRBV6-1 and TRBJ2-5; possibly TRBD1 or TRBD2 for D (5 bases each). Trimming took 8 bases from V and 5 from J, leaving 21 bases between them. Germline V gene lookup returns CDR1 MNHNS and CDR2 SASEGT. The length of the CDR3 is 15 residues.

V is TRBV6-6 and J is TRBJ1-4; D ambiguous. Germline CDR1 MNHNY, CDR2 SVGAGI (reference sequence). V gave up 1 base and J gave up 0 bases, with 9 bases separating them. The CDR3 covers 16 residues. The DNA for the CDR3 is TGTGCCAGCAGTTACTTCGCGGTGGCAACTAATGAAAAACTGTTTTTT. Translated, it gives CASSYFAVATNEKLFF.

The chain couples TRBV2 to TRBJ1-2; D unclear. Germline V gene lookup returns CDR1 SNHLY and CDR2 FYNNEI. This CDR3 is 15 amino acids long. V lost 2 bases, J lost 7 bases, and 17 bases lay in between. DNA for the CDR3: TGTGCCAGCAGTGAAATTAGTCGCGGGGTGGGTGGCTACACCTTC. It specifies CASSEISRGVGGYTF.

This rearrangement joins TRBV6-5 to TRBJ2-5, with TRBD1 matching over 7 bases. Losses at the gene ends were 0 bases for V and 3 bases for J; bases not matched to a gene: 1. The CDR3 has 14 residues. The germline gives CDR1 MNHEY, CDR2 SVGAGI. In DNA form, the CDR3 reads TGTGCCAGCAGTTACTCGGGACAGAAAGAGACCCAGTACTTC. Translating it yields CASSYSGQKETQYF.

The chain recombines TRBV28 with TRBJ2-7, with 7 positions matching TRBD1. After removal of 1 base from V and 4 bases from J, the junction contained 10 bases not matched to a gene. The CDR3 runs to 16 residues. The germline V gene encodes CDR1 MDHEN and CDR2 SYDVKM. CDR3 coding DNA: TGTGCCAGCAGTTTATCCCCCAACAGGGGCCTTTACGAGCAGTACTTC. Its protein is CASSLSPNRGLYEQYF. The variable domain in full, completed from reference TRBV28 and TRBJ2-7, reads DVKVTQSSRYLVKRTGEKVFLECVQDMDHENMFWYRQDPGLGLRLIYFSYDVKMKEKGDIPEGYSVSREKKERFSLILESASTNQTSMYLCASSLSPNRGLYEQYFGPGTRLTVT.

This sequence joins TRBV6-6 and TRBJ2-7; D ambiguous. CDR3 size: 13 residues. Germline V gene lookup returns CDR1 MNHNY and CDR2 SVGAGI (reference sequence). V was shortened by 4 bases and J by 2 bases, with 9 bases between the two germline ends. The CDR3 reads CASSFGSTYEQYF. The DNA of the CDR3 is TGTGCCAGCAGTTTCGGGTCAACCTACGAGCAGTACTTC.

This chain joins TRBV5-1 and TRBJ2-1, with 7 nucleotides matching TRBD2. Germline CDR1 is SGHRS and CDR2 is YFSETQ. The CDR3 has 13 amino acids. J gave up 7 bases and V 5 bases, and 6 bases lay outside the gene matches. The CDR3: CASRGEGSNEQFF. The CDR3, as DNA: TGCGCCAGCAGAGGGGAGGGTTCGAATGAGCAGTTCTTC.

This chain joins TRBV5-1 and TRBJ2-1, with 8 bases that match TRBD2. In germline, CDR1 is SGHRS, CDR2 YFSETQ. This CDR3 region has 17 residues. V trimming: 3 bases; J trimming: 5 bases; junction bases outside the gene matches: 13. CDR3: CASSWPGLANPHNEQFF. The CDR3 DNA is TGCGCCAGCAGCTGGCCCGGACTAGCAAATCCTCACAATGAGCAGTTCTTC.

The chain employs TRBV19 and TRBJ2-6; the match to TRBD1 covers 7 bases. V gave up 0 bases and J gave up 3 bases; unmatched junction bases: 8. The V gene's germline CDR1 is LNHDA and CDR2 SQIVND (reference sequence). This CDR3 comprises 18 residues. The CDR3 is CASSIDMSTGDGANVLTF. CDR3 nucleotide sequence: TGTGCCAGTAGTATAGATATGTCCACAGGGGATGGGGCCAACGTCCTGACTTTC.

V is TRBV7-9 and J is TRBJ2-5; tentative D call: TRBD2 (6 bases). From germline, CDR1 is SEHNR and CDR2 FQNEAQ (reference sequence). This CDR3 spans 14 amino acids. Trimming removed 10 bases at V and 1 base at J, with 16 bases between. The CDR3, as DNA: TGTGCCACCTGGGACTGGGTGGGCCAAGAGACCCAGTACTTC. Its translation: CATWDWVGQETQYF.

The rearrangement joins TRBV29-1 to TRBJ2-3; D remains unclear. Germline V gene lookup returns CDR1 SQVTM and CDR2 ANQGSEA. The CDR3 runs 15 residues. The ends were cut back, 2 bases at V and 6 bases at J, with 18 bases in the middle. The CDR3 reads CSVEIRAALGDTQYF. Here the CDR3 DNA reads TGCAGCGTTGAAATTAGGGCCGCTCTGGGGGATACGCAGTATTTT.

Notes on this clone: Other DNA variants within this sample encode the same CDR3. The V gene is TRBV29-1, the J gene TRBJ2-5, with D possibly being TRBD2 (6 bases). The length of the CDR3 is 13 residues. V lost 2 bases and J 1 base, leaving 8 bases between the germline ends. From germline, CDR1 is SQVTM and CDR2 ANQGSEA. The CDR3 DNA sequence: TGCAGCGTTGAAAGCGGGCTCCAAGAGACCCAGTACTTC. It yields the protein CSVESGLQETQYF.

This chain connects TRBV28 to TRBJ2-7, with a weak D call TRBD1 (6 bases). Trimming removed 10 bases at V and 0 bases at J, with 13 bases between. Germline V gives CDR1 MDHEN, CDR2 SYDVKM. The CDR3 contains 13 residues. The CDR3 sequence: CATGQGTSYEQYF. The CDR3 DNA reads as TGTGCCACCGGGCAGGGGACCTCCTACGAGCAGTACTTC.

The J gene is TRBJ2-7, the V gene TRBV4-1; D not resolved. V was cut by 2 bases and J by 5 bases, with 10 bases left in between. Germline CDR1 MGHRA, CDR2 YSYEKL. The CDR3 is 13 residues long. The CDR3, as DNA: TGCGCCAGCAGCCAACCCCCCTTGAACGAGCAGTACTTC. Encoded protein: CASSQPPLNEQYF.

The chain employs TRBV7-9 and TRBJ1-2; possible D gene TRBD1, 6 bases. With 6 bases removed from V and 3 bases from J, the gap between germline ends came to 23 bases. The CDR3 spans 17 residues. The germline V gene encodes CDR1 SEHNR and CDR2 FQNEAQ (reference sequence). DNA for the CDR3: TGTGCCAGCAGTCCGACCTCAGGGGCAGGGGATGACTATGGCTACACCTTC. It encodes CASSPTSGAGDDYGYTF.

This sequence joins TRBV11-2 and TRBJ1-1, with D perhaps matching TRBD1 (6 bases). Deletions cut 4 bases from V and 3 bases from J, with 12 bases between. The V gene's germline CDR1 is SGHAT and CDR2 FQNNGV. The CDR3 extends over 14 amino acids. The CDR3 nucleotides read TGTGCCAGCAGCTGGGGGCAGGGTGACACTGAAGCTTTCTTT. This gives the protein CASSWGQGDTEAFF.